These 22 T cell receptor beta chains share one sample of origin, sequenced in a study of T cell changes during pregnancy in multiple sclerosis. The assay was immunoSEQ multiplex PCR, and TCRdb's table has in-frame clones only and misses some. The sample lists about 32,000 clones; about 93% were seen once. The input for sequencing was CD4+ T cells from peripheral blood mononuclear cells, taken in the second trimester of pregnancy. These receptors all come from a female donor with multiple sclerosis, enrolled in a pregnancy study.

The chain has TRBV6-5 and TRBJ2-1; TRBD2 is a possible D gene (6 bases). Per germline, CDR1 MNHEY and CDR2 SVGAGI. V lost 2 bases, J lost 3 bases, and 14 bases lay in between. The CDR3 loop spans 16 amino acids. The CDR3, as DNA: TGTGCCAGCAGTTACACCGGGACTGGGGACTACAATGAGCAGTTCTTC. Its protein is CASSYTGTGDYNEQFF.

The gene calls are TRBV5-1 and TRBJ2-2, with D tentatively TRBD2 (6 bases). Germline CDR1 and CDR2: SGHRS and YFSETQ. V was cut by 7 bases and J by 9 bases, with 25 bases left in between. CDR3 length equals 16 residues. The CDR3 loop is CASVAGLGLQDRELFF. The CDR3, as DNA: TGCGCCAGCGTCGCGGGGCTAGGGCTACAGGACCGGGAGCTGTTTTTT. The whole variable domain, remainder taken from reference TRBV5-1 and TRBJ2-2, is KAGVTQTPRYLIKTRGQQVTLSCSPISGHRSVSWYQQTPGQGLQFLFEYFSETQRNKGNFPGRFSGRQFSNSRSEMNVSTLELGDSALYLCASVAGLGLQDRELFFGEGSRLTVL.

The chain couples TRBV11-3 to TRBJ2-2; D is ambiguous. The CDR3 runs 14 residues. Germline loops: CDR1 SGHNT, CDR2 YENEEA. V lost 2 bases to trimming and J lost 1 base, with 5 bases between them. CDR3 in amino acids: CASSLRGNTGELFF. DNA of the CDR3: TGTGCCAGCAGCTTAAGAGGGAACACCGGGGAGCTGTTTTTT.

Points on this clone: Mismatch with germline at one junction end may stem from a read error. The gene calls are TRBV7-8 and TRBJ2-5; 10 nucleotides align to TRBD2. Germline V gives CDR1 SGHVS, CDR2 FQNEAQ. This CDR3 region has 14 residues. CDR3 region: CASSLAGEWETQYF. The CDR3 nucleotides read TGTGCCAGCAGCCTAGCGGGAGAGTGGGAGACCCAGTACTTC.

The chain combines TRBV30 with TRBJ1-5; 7 nucleotides match TRBD1. The V gene end was trimmed by 1 base and the J gene end by 0 bases; junction bases not matched to a gene: 3. The V gene's germline CDR1 is GTSNPN and CDR2 SVGIG (reference sequence). CDR3 length: 15 residues. CDR3 sequence: CAWSEGQVSNQPQHF. As DNA, the CDR3 is TGTGCCTGGAGTGAAGGACAGGTTAGCAATCAGCCCCAGCATTTT.

The count of this clone is one. This chain connects TRBV14 to TRBJ1-1; TRBD1 aligns across 8 bases. Germline loops: CDR1 SGHDN, CDR2 FVKESK. V was clipped by 4 bases and J by 2 bases; unmatched bases: 6. This CDR3 spans 15 amino acids. For the CDR3, the DNA is TGTGCCAGCAGCCGCCTGGGACAGGCTAACACTGAAGCTTTCTTT. Encoded protein: CASSRLGQANTEAFF.

The V call is TRBV6-6, the J call TRBJ1-1, with D uncertain. The CDR3 length is 13 residues. The ends were cut back, 2 bases at V and 5 bases at J, with 9 bases in the middle. CDR1 is MNHNY and CDR2 is SVGAGI in the germline V gene (reference sequence). In DNA form, the CDR3 reads TGTGCCAGCAGTTACGCGGCGGGGACTGAAGCTTTCTTT. Translating it yields CASSYAAGTEAFF.

The chain joins TRBV4-1 to TRBJ1-2, with D hard to call. Trimming took off 1 base at V and 4 bases at J, with 7 bases between the two ends. Germline CDR1 reads MGHRA; CDR2 reads YSYEKL. This CDR3 region has 13 residues. The CDR3 DNA sequence: TGCGCCAGCAGCCAAGTAGTTTCCTATGGCTACACCTTC. It encodes CASSQVVSYGYTF.

This chain joins TRBV5-1 and TRBJ2-1, with a possible D match to TRBD1 (6 bases). The CDR3 sequence is 15 residues long. Trimming pared 2 bases from V and 6 bases from J, leaving 15 bases between. The V gene's germline CDR1 is SGHRS and CDR2 YFSETQ. The CDR3 nucleotides are TGCGCCAGCAGCTTCCGGGACACACCGTCCAATGAGCAGTTCTTC. As protein: CASSFRDTPSNEQFF.

V gene TRBV5-6 combines with J gene TRBJ2-7, with D possibly TRBD2 on 5 matching bases. V shed 1 base and J shed 2 bases, with 13 bases lying between them. Germline V gene sequence: CDR1 SGHDT, CDR2 YYEEEE. CDR3 length equals 15 residues. The CDR3 DNA sequence: TGTGCCAGCAGCTTGTGGTCGGGATCAACCTACGAGCAGTACTTC. Translating it yields CASSLWSGSTYEQYF.

The chain uses TRBV5-1 and TRBJ2-2; 8 bases agree with TRBD2. Trimming removed 4 bases from V and 6 bases from J; junction bases left unmatched: 5. Germline CDR1 is SGHRS and CDR2 is YFSETQ. The CDR3 length is 14 residues. This CDR3 reads CASSRGLDAGELFF. For the CDR3, the DNA is TGCGCCAGCAGCCGGGGACTAGACGCCGGGGAGCTGTTTTTT.

J is TRBJ2-7 and V is TRBV9, with a tentative D call TRBD2 (6 bases). Germline CDR1 SGDLS, CDR2 YYNGEE. The germline V and J ends were trimmed by 0 bases and 1 base, with 8 bases remaining between them. The CDR3 has 14 amino acids. The CDR3 sequence is CASSVAGASYEQYF. CDR3 sequence (DNA): TGTGCCAGCAGCGTAGCGGGAGCTTCCTACGAGCAGTACTTC.

V and J are TRBV5-1 and TRBJ2-1; tentative D call: TRBD2 (6 bases). The germline V and J ends were trimmed by 6 bases and 6 bases, with 16 bases remaining between them. Per the germline V gene, CDR1 is SGHRS and CDR2 is YFSETQ. CDR3 length: 14 amino acids. The CDR3 DNA is TGCGCCAGCAAATTGACCGGGAGTCGCAATGAGCAGTTCTTC. It is translated as CASKLTGSRNEQFF.

V usage is TRBV30 and J usage is TRBJ2-1, with 10 bases matching TRBD2. J was trimmed by 7 bases and V by 4 bases; bases with no gene match: 4. This CDR3 is 13 amino acids long. From germline, CDR1 is GTSNPN and CDR2 SVGIG (reference sequence). CDR3 nucleotides: TGTGCCTGGACTAGCGGGAGCGGAAATGAGCAGTTCTTC. Translating gives CAWTSGSGNEQFF.

The chain recombines TRBV5-5 with TRBJ2-7; D is unresolved. Per the germline V gene, CDR1 is SGHKS and CDR2 is YYEKEE (reference sequence). CDR3 length: 13 residues. The V end lost 4 bases, the J end lost 6 bases, and 14 bases lay between the germline ends. CDR3 in DNA: TGTGCCAGCAGCCCTCCCTTAGTTTCCGAGCAGTACTTC. Its translation: CASSPPLVSEQYF.

This clone was seen once. The CDR3 nucleotides are TGCGCCAGCGGGGCTCCCTCAGTAGAGACCCAGTACTTC. Translating it yields CASGAPSVETQYF. The chain links TRBV5-1 to TRBJ2-5; D is possibly TRBD1 (5 bases). CDR1 SGHRS and CDR2 YFSETQ come from the germline V gene. The V gene lost 7 bases and the J gene lost 4 bases, with 14 bases spanning the gap. The CDR3 loop spans 13 amino acids.

This clone was detected only once. The V call is TRBV27, the J call TRBJ1-3, with D maybe TRBD1 (5 bases). Trimming shortened V by 3 bases and J by 3 bases, and 15 bases separated the two germline ends. Germline V gives CDR1 MNHEY, CDR2 SMNVEV (reference sequence). This CDR3 has 16 amino acids. This CDR3 is CASSFLRGGVGNTIYF. The CDR3 DNA is TGTGCCAGCAGTTTCCTCCGGGGGGGGGTTGGAAACACCATATATTTT.

The gene calls are TRBV28 and TRBJ1-4, with D perhaps matching TRBD1 (6 bases). CDR3 size: 14 residues. V was cut by 6 bases and J by 8 bases, with 16 bases left in between. CDR1 MDHEN and CDR2 SYDVKM come from the germline V gene. The CDR3 DNA reads TGTGCCAGCAGCACCGCAGGGGATTGGGAAAAACTGTTTTTT. Translated: CASSTAGDWEKLFF.

The J gene is TRBJ2-5, the V gene TRBV19, with D hard to call. V was pared by 1 base and J by 2 bases, with 5 bases between. Per germline, CDR1 LNHDA and CDR2 SQIVND (reference sequence). The CDR3 extends over 13 amino acids. The CDR3 region is CASSIVGQETQYF. CDR3 sequence (DNA): TGTGCCAGTAGTATAGTCGGTCAAGAGACCCAGTACTTC.

The rearrangement links TRBV29-1 to TRBJ1-1; possible D gene TRBD1, 5 bases. The CDR3 spans 12 residues. Germline V gene lookup returns CDR1 SQVTM and CDR2 ANQGSEA. With 2 bases removed from V and 6 bases from J, the gap between germline ends came to 10 bases. The CDR3 region has the DNA TGCAGCGTTGAACAGGGCCGGGCTGAAGCTTTCTTT. Amino acids: CSVEQGRAEAFF.

The V call is TRBV4-3, the J call TRBJ1-2, with TRBD1 as a possible D gene (5 bases). The V gene's germline CDR1 is LGHNA and CDR2 YSLEER. The CDR3 is 16 residues long. Trimming took 2 bases from V and 0 from J, leaving 13 bases between them. CDR3 sequence reads: CASSQRGGGTNYGYTF. The CDR3, as DNA: TGCGCCAGCAGCCAACGTGGCGGGGGAACTAACTATGGCTACACCTTC.

The rearrangement uses TRBV5-1 and TRBJ2-7, with D perhaps TRBD1 (7 bases). There are 14 residues in the CDR3. Per the germline V gene, CDR1 is SGHRS and CDR2 is YFSETQ. V lost 4 bases and J lost 1, with 12 bases in between. CDR3 DNA: TGCGCCAGCAGCCGGGGGACAGCGTCCTACGAGCAGTACTTC. It encodes CASSRGTASYEQYF.